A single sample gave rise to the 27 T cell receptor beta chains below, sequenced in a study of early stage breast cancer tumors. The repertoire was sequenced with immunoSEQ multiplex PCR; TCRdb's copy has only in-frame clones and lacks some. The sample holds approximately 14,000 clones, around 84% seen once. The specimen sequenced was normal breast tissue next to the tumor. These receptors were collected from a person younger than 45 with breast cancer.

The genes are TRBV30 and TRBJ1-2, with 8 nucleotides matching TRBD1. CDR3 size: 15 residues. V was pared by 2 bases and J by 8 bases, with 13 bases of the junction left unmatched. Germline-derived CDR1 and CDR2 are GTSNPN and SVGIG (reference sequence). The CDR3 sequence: CAWSTKTQGVGGYTF. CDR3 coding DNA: TGTGCCTGGAGTACCAAAACACAGGGGGTAGGAGGCTACACCTTC.

CDR3 DNA sequence: TGTGCCAGCAGCCCCACCATAGCGGGAGGGCCGAGACATGTGAATACGCAGTATTTT. This codes for CASSPTIAGGPRHVNTQYF. V gene TRBV9 combines with J gene TRBJ2-3, with 11 bases fitting TRBD2. The CDR3 consists of 19 residues. Germline V gene data show CDR1 as SGDLS and CDR2 as YYNGEE. The J segment lost 7 bases and the V segment lost 4 bases, leaving 20 bases of the junction unmatched.

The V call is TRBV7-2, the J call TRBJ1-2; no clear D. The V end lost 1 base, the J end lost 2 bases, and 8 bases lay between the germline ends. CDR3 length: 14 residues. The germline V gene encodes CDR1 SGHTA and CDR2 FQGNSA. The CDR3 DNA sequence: TGTGCCAGCAGCTTAGGTCCCATCAACTATGGCTACACCTTC. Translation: CASSLGPINYGYTF.

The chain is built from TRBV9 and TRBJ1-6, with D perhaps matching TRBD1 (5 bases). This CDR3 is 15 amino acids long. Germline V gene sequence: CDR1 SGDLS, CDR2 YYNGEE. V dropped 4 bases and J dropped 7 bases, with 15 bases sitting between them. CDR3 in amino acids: CASSPIGAGNSPLHF. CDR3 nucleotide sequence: TGTGCCAGCAGCCCTATTGGGGCAGGGAATTCACCCCTCCACTTT.

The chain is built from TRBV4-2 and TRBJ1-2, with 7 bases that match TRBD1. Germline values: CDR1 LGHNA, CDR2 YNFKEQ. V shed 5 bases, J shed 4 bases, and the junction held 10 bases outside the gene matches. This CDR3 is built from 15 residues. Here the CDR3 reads CASSLASGQTYGYTF. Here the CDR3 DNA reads TGTGCCAGCAGCTTGGCCTCGGGACAGACCTATGGCTACACCTTC.

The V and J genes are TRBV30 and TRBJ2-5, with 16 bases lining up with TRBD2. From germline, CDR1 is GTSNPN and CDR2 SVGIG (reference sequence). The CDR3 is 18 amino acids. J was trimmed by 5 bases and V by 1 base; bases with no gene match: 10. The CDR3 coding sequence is TGTGCCTGGAGTGCGAGGGGACTAGCGGGAGGGCCTATGGAGACCCAGTACTTC. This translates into CAWSARGLAGGPMETQYF.

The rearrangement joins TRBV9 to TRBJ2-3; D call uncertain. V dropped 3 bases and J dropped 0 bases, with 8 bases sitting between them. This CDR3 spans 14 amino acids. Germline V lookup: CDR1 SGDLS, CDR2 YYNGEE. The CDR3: CASSGRLSTDTQYF. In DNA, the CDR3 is TGTGCCAGCAGCGGGCGTCTGAGCACAGATACGCAGTATTTT.

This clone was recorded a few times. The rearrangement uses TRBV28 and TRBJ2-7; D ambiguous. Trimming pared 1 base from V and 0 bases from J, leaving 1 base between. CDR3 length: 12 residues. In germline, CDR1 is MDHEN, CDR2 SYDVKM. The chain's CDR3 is CASSLSSYEQYF. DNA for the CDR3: TGTGCCAGCAGTTTATCCTCCTACGAGCAGTACTTC.

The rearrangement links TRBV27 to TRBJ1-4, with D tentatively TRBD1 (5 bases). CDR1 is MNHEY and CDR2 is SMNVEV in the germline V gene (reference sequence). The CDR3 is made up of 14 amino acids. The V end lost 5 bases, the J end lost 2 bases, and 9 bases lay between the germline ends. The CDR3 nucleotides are TGTGCCAGCAGTCCACGGGGGACTAATGAAAAACTGTTTTTT. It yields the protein CASSPRGTNEKLFF.

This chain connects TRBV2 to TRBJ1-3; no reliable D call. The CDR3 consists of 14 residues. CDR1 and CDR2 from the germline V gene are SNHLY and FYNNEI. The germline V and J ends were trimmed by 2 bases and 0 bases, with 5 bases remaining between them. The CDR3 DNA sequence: TGTGCCAGCAGTGAACAAGGCTCTGGAAACACCATATATTTT. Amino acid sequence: CASSEQGSGNTIYF.

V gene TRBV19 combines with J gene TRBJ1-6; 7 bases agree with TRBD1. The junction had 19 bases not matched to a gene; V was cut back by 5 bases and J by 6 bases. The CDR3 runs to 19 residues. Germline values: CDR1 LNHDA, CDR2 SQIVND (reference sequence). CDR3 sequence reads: CASSDTGETRGMGNSPLHF. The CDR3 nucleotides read TGTGCCAGTAGTGATACAGGGGAAACTCGGGGGATGGGTAATTCACCCCTCCACTTT.

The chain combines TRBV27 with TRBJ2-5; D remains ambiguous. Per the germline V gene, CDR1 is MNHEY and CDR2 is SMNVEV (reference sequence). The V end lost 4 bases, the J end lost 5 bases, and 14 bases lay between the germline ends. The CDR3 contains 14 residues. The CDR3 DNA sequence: TGTGCCAGCAGTTCTTTTTCTGGGCGGGAGACCCAGTACTTC. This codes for CASSSFSGRETQYF.

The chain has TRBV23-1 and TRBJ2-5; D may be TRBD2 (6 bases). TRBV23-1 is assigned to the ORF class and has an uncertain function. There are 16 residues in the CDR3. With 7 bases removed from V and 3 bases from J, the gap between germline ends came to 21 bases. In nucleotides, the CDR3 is TGCGCCAGCACGCGGGGACCCGGGGTCCCTAAAGAGACCCAGTACTTC. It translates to CASTRGPGVPKETQYF.

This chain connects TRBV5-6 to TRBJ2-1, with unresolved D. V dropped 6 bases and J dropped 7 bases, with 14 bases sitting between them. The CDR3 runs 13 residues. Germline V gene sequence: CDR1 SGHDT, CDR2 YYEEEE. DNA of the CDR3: TGTGCCAGCAACCCGACTTCTTCTAATGAGCAGTTCTTC. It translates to CASNPTSSNEQFF.

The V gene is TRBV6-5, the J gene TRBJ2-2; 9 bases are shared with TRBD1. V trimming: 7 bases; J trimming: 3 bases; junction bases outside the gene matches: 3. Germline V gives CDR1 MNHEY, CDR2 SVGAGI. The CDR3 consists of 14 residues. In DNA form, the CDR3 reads TGTGCCAGCAAGGGACAGGGATACACCGGGGAGCTGTTTTTT. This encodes CASKGQGYTGELFF.

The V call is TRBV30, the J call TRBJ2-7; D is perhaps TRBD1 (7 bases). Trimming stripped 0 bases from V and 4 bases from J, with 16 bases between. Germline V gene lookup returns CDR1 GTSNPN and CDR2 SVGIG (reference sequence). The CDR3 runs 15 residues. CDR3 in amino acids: CAWSVISGGRYEQYF. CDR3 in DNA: TGTGCCTGGAGTGTAATATCAGGGGGGAGGTACGAGCAGTACTTC. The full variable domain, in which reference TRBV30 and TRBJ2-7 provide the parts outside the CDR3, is SQTIHQWPATLVQPVGSPLSLECTVEGTSNPNLYWYRQAAGRGLQLLFYSVGIGQISSEVPQNLSASRPQDRQFILSSKKLLLSDSGFYLCAWSVISGGRYEQYFGPGTRLTVT.

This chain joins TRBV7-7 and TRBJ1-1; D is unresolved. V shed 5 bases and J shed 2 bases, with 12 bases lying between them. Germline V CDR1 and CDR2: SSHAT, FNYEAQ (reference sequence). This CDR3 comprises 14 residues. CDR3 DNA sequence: TGTGCCAGCAGCCCCTTCGTGGGAAACACTGAAGCTTTCTTT. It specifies CASSPFVGNTEAFF.

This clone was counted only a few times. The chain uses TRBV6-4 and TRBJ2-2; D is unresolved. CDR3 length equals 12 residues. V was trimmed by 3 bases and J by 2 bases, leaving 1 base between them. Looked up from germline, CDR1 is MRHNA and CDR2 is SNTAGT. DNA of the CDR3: TGTGCCAGCAGTGAAAACACCGGGGAGCTGTTTTTT. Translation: CASSENTGELFF.

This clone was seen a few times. The CDR3 DNA reads TGTGCCTGGAGTCAACAGGGGGCCATGAACACTGAAGCTTTCTTT. It codes for CAWSQQGAMNTEAFF. This rearrangement joins TRBV30 to TRBJ1-1; TRBD1 aligns across 9 bases. The CDR3 runs 15 residues. Germline V gives CDR1 GTSNPN, CDR2 SVGIG (reference sequence). Trimming cost V 2 bases and J 0 bases; bases outside gene matches: 4.

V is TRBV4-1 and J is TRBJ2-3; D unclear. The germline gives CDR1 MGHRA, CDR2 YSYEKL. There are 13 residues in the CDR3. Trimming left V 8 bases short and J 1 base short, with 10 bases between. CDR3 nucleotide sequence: TGCGCCAGCGCGCGTGGCGGCACAGATACGCAGTATTTT. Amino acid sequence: CASARGGTDTQYF.

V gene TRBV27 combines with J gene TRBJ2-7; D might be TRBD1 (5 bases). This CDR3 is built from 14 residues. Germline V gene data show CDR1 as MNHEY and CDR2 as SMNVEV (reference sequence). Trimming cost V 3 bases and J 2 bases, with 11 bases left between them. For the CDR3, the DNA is TGTGCCAGCAGTTTTTTCGACAGAGCCTACGAGCAGTACTTC. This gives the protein CASSFFDRAYEQYF.

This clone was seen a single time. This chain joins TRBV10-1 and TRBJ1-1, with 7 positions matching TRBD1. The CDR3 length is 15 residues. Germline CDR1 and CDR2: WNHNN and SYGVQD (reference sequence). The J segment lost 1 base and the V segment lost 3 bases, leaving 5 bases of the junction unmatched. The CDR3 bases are TGCGCCAGCAGTGAATCCAACAGGGGGAACACTGAAGCTTTCTTT. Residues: CASSESNRGNTEAFF.

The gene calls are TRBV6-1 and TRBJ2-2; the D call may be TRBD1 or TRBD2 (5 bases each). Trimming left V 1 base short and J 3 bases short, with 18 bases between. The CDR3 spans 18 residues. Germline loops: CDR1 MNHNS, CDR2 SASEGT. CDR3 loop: CASSEEMRAGLDTGELFF. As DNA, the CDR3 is TGTGCCAGCAGTGAAGAAATGAGGGCAGGGCTCGACACCGGGGAGCTGTTTTTT.

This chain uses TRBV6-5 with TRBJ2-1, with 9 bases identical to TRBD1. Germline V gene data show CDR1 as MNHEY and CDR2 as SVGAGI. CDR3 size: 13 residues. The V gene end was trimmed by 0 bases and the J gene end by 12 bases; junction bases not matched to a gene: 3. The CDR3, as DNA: TGTGCCAGCAGTTACTCGGAACAGGGGGCGCAGTTCTTC. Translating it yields CASSYSEQGAQFF.

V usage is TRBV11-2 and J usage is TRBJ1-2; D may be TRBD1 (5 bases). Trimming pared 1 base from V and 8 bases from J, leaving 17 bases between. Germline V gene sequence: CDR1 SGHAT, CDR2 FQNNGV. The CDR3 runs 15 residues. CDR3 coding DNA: TGTGCCAGCAGCTTAGGGATGGTGAGGGGTAACGGCTACACCTTC. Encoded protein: CASSLGMVRGNGYTF.

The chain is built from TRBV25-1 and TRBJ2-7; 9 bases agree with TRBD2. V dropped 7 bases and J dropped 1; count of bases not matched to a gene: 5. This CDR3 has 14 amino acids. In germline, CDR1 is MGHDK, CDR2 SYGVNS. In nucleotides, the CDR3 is TGTGCCAGCAAGGGAGCGGGAGGTTCCTACGAGCAGTACTTC. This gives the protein CASKGAGGSYEQYF.

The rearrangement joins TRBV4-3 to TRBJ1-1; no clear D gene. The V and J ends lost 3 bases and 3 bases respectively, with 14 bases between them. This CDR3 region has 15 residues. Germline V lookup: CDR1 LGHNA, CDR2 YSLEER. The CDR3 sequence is CASSHLRTGDTEAFF. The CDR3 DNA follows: TGCGCCAGCAGCCACCTGAGGACCGGGGACACTGAAGCTTTCTTT.